These T cell receptor beta chains were read from a single sample in a study of blood T cells in healthy people across ages. TCRdb called the 5' RACE reads again in MiXCR, with one record for every CDR3 protein. This sample has 1.5 million to 2 million distinct CDR3 sequences, with about 31% found just once. The material sequenced was blood. These TCRs come from a woman in her 30s in good health. The CDR3 runs from the conserved cysteine through the conserved F or W. Each record gives: V gene, J gene, CDR3 protein.

v_gene: TRBV10-3
j_gene: TRBJ2-7
CDR3aa: CAISEGRDREQYF

v_gene: TRBV20-1
j_gene: TRBJ2-7
CDR3aa: CSANSRTGRAYEQYF

v_gene: TRBV5-6
j_gene: TRBJ2-7
CDR3aa: CASSPSWTSGVYEQYF

v_gene: TRBV10-1
j_gene: TRBJ1-1
CDR3aa: CASSEHVGTEAFF

v_gene: TRBV24-1
j_gene: TRBJ2-3
CDR3aa: CATSDFDPRGVVTQYF

v_gene: TRBV3-1
j_gene: TRBJ2-7
CDR3aa: CASSQDPTGTGSYEQYF

v_gene: TRBV2
j_gene: TRBJ2-7
CDR3aa: CASSRWGGDLSYEQYF

v_gene: TRBV12-3/TRBV12-4
j_gene: TRBJ2-7
CDR3aa: CASSLMGLPSSYEQYF

v_gene: TRBV6-5
j_gene: TRBJ1-2
CDR3aa: CASSYGGREGYTF

v_gene: TRBV15
j_gene: TRBJ2-7
CDR3aa: CVTSIAGQAYEQYF

v_gene: TRBV24-1
j_gene: TRBJ2-3
CDR3aa: CATSEAGGPSDTQYF

v_gene: TRBV18
j_gene: TRBJ2-7
CDR3aa: CASSPVGGLMNYEQYF

v_gene: TRBV6-5
j_gene: TRBJ2-5
CDR3aa: CASSPQLGGETQYF

v_gene: TRBV9
j_gene: TRBJ1-5
CDR3aa: CASSPSVSRNQPQHF

v_gene: TRBV5-5
j_gene: TRBJ2-1
CDR3aa: CASSLRTRGGYEQFF

v_gene: TRBV13
j_gene: TRBJ1-1
CDR3aa: CASSSLRPTGHTEAFF

v_gene: TRBV9
j_gene: TRBJ1-2
CDR3aa: CASSVSTGLNYGYTF

v_gene: TRBV7-8
j_gene: TRBJ2-3
CDR3aa: CASSFPIQDTNPADTQYF

v_gene: TRBV5-1
j_gene: TRBJ1-4
CDR3aa: CASSLAEPNEKLFF

v_gene: TRBV29-1
j_gene: TRBJ1-1
CDR3aa: CSAPGRANTEAFF

v_gene: TRBV2
j_gene: TRBJ2-7
CDR3aa: CASIGQGVSYEQYF

v_gene: TRBV12-3/TRBV12-4
j_gene: TRBJ2-1
CDR3aa: CASSRYGSSYNEQFF